The 30 T cell receptor beta chains below were found in one sample sequenced in a study of T cell changes during pregnancy in multiple sclerosis. Using immunoSEQ multiplex PCR, the repertoire was profiled, and TCRdb retains in-frame clones only, with some absent. The sample has tens of thousands of clones; around 90% are singletons. This sample comprised CD4+ T cells from peripheral blood mononuclear cells, obtained before pregnancy. The origin of the receptors is a female donor with multiple sclerosis, enrolled in a pregnancy study.

The V gene is TRBV11-2, the J gene TRBJ2-7; unclear D gene. The CDR3 length is 15 residues. V shed 0 bases and J shed 3 bases, with 12 bases lying between them. In germline, CDR1 is SGHAT, CDR2 FQNNGV. CDR3 in amino acids: CASSLDRVKRYEQYF. The DNA for the CDR3 is TGTGCCAGCAGCTTAGATCGGGTAAAGCGCTACGAGCAGTACTTC.

The chain uses TRBV7-8 and TRBJ2-2; D is undetermined. Germline values: CDR1 SGHVS, CDR2 FQNEAQ. The CDR3 totals 14 residues. V lost 11 bases, J lost 1 base, and 14 bases lay in between. CDR3 protein: CAYPIGGNTGELFF. The CDR3 DNA reads as TGTGCCTATCCTATTGGCGGGAACACCGGGGAGCTGTTTTTT.

The V and J genes are TRBV6-5 and TRBJ2-7, with 8 positions matching TRBD1. CDR3 length: 14 amino acids. CDR1 and CDR2 from the germline V gene are MNHEY and SVGAGI. The V and J ends lost 7 bases and 2 bases, in that order; junction bases with no gene match: 7. The CDR3 region is CASNKQGATYEQYF. For the CDR3, the DNA is TGTGCCAGCAACAAGCAGGGGGCGACCTACGAGCAGTACTTC.

This chain connects TRBV2 to TRBJ1-1, with D possibly being TRBD1 (6 bases). CDR1 SNHLY and CDR2 FYNNEI come from the germline V gene. V was shortened by 4 bases and J by 3 bases, with 12 bases between the two germline ends. The CDR3 extends over 14 amino acids. The chain's CDR3 is CASSGRGRYTEAFF. CDR3 DNA sequence: TGTGCCAGCAGTGGGCGGGGGCGATACACTGAAGCTTTCTTT.

The chain recombines TRBV6-5 with TRBJ2-2, with 8 bases aligning to TRBD2. J lost 4 bases, V lost 6 bases, and 7 bases had no gene match. Germline V lookup: CDR1 MNHEY, CDR2 SVGAGI. This CDR3 has 15 amino acids. CDR3 residues: CASRSSGSVTGELFF. CDR3 bases: TGTGCCAGCAGATCGAGCGGGAGTGTCACCGGGGAGCTGTTTTTT.

The rearrangement uses TRBV19 and TRBJ1-6; D is ambiguous. CDR3 length equals 16 residues. Germline loops: CDR1 LNHDA, CDR2 SQIVND (reference sequence). V was shortened by 3 bases and J by 5 bases, with 14 bases between the two germline ends. CDR3 region: CASSIGYRGNNSPLHF. CDR3 nucleotides: TGTGCCAGTAGTATTGGGTACCGCGGGAATAATTCACCCCTCCACTTT.

The gene calls are TRBV30 and TRBJ2-7; tentatively, D is TRBD2 (5 bases). The CDR3 runs to 13 residues. Germline CDR1 reads GTSNPN; CDR2 reads SVGIG (reference sequence). Deletions cut 3 bases from V and 6 bases from J, with 15 bases between. CDR3 sequence reads: CAWSRGTSGEQYF. The CDR3 region has the DNA TGTGCCTGGAGCCGGGGAACCTCCGGCGAGCAGTACTTC.

The gene calls are TRBV19 and TRBJ2-2; 9 bases line up with TRBD2. The J segment lost 5 bases and the V segment lost 9 bases, leaving 7 bases of the junction unmatched. Germline CDR1 reads LNHDA; CDR2 reads SQIVND (reference sequence). This CDR3 comprises 14 residues. This CDR3 reads CASRLAARTGELFF. CDR3 nucleotide sequence: TGTGCCAGCCGACTAGCGGCCCGAACCGGGGAGCTGTTTTTT.

This chain uses TRBV5-1 with TRBJ2-7; 7 positions agree with TRBD2. Germline V gives CDR1 SGHRS, CDR2 YFSETQ. V was pared by 0 bases and J by 5 bases, with 8 bases of the junction left unmatched. The CDR3 runs 15 residues. As DNA, the CDR3 is TGCGCCAGCAGCTTGGCGGCGGGAGTTATCCACGAGCAGTACTTC. It encodes CASSLAAGVIHEQYF.

V usage is TRBV4-1 and J usage is TRBJ2-7; no definite D call. The CDR3 contains 14 residues. The V gene lost 2 bases and the J gene lost 1 base, with 9 bases spanning the gap. Germline assignment: CDR1 MGHRA and CDR2 YSYEKL. The CDR3, as DNA: TGCGCCAGCAGCCAAAGAAAACAGTCCTACGAGCAGTACTTC. Translated, it gives CASSQRKQSYEQYF.

The rearrangement links TRBV4-1 to TRBJ1-1; possible D gene TRBD1, 6 bases. With 8 bases removed from V and 1 base from J, the gap between germline ends came to 17 bases. Germline V gene lookup returns CDR1 MGHRA and CDR2 YSYEKL. The CDR3 contains 15 residues. This CDR3 reads CASLPGGGWNTEAFF. For the CDR3, the DNA is TGCGCCAGCCTCCCGGGGGGCGGTTGGAACACTGAAGCTTTCTTT.

V is TRBV11-3 and J is TRBJ2-5, with 8 bases that match TRBD1. Per the germline V gene, CDR1 is SGHNT and CDR2 is YENEEA. V dropped 2 bases and J dropped 4; count of bases not matched to a gene: 6. The CDR3 runs 15 residues. The CDR3 loop is CASSLQGARPETQYF. The CDR3 DNA follows: TGTGCCAGCAGCTTACAGGGGGCGAGGCCAGAGACCCAGTACTTC. Filled out from reference TRBV11-3 and TRBJ2-5, the complete variable domain reads EAGVVQSPRYKIIEKKQPVAFWCNPISGHNTLYWYLQNLGQGPELLIRYENEEAVDDSQLPKDRFSAERLKGVDSTLKIQPAELGDSAVYLCASSLQGARPETQYFGPGTRLLVL.

The chain links TRBV5-1 to TRBJ2-5, with D maybe TRBD1 (6 bases). CDR3 length equals 14 residues. Germline-derived CDR1 and CDR2 are SGHRS and YFSETQ. Trimming cost V 5 bases and J 3 bases, with 14 bases left between them. The CDR3 DNA follows: TGCGCCAGCAGGAGGGGACAACCTGAAGAGACCCAGTACTTC. It yields the protein CASRRGQPEETQYF.

The genes are TRBV28 and TRBJ2-4, with 9 bases that match TRBD1. The length of the CDR3 is 15 residues. Germline V gives CDR1 MDHEN, CDR2 SYDVKM. Trimming at V came to 5 bases and at J to 6 bases, leaving 8 bases not matched to a gene. The CDR3 sequence is CASSPGGTGSNIQYF. CDR3 sequence (DNA): TGTGCCAGCAGTCCAGGAGGGACAGGGTCAAACATTCAGTACTTC.

As DNA, the CDR3 is TGTGCCAGCAGTTACGTGGGAGGCCCGCAACAGACCCAGTACTTC. It yields the protein CASSYVGGPQQTQYF. This chain connects TRBV6-5 to TRBJ2-5; possible D gene TRBD2, 6 bases. Germline assignment: CDR1 MNHEY and CDR2 SVGAGI. The CDR3 covers 15 residues. V gave up 2 bases and J gave up 6 bases, with 16 bases separating them.

The V call is TRBV29-1, the J call TRBJ2-7, with 11 bases lining up with TRBD1. The CDR3 is 14 amino acids. The V and J ends lost 5 bases and 2 bases, in that order; junction bases with no gene match: 5. Germline lookup yields CDR1 SQVTM and CDR2 ANQGSEA. The CDR3 DNA sequence: TGCAGCGTTTTTTTGGGACAGGGGGCCTACGAGCAGTACTTC. It encodes CSVFLGQGAYEQYF.

This clone was detected once. This chain connects TRBV9 to TRBJ1-3, with 11 bases aligning to TRBD1. In germline, CDR1 is SGDLS, CDR2 YYNGEE. V was pared by 0 bases and J by 3 bases, with 11 bases of the junction left unmatched. The CDR3 is 19 residues long. For the CDR3, the DNA is TGTGCCAGCAGCGTAGCTACGGGGACAGGGGGTTCACTTGGAAACACCATATATTTT. Residues: CASSVATGTGGSLGNTIYF.

The rearrangement links TRBV11-2 to TRBJ1-5; D remains unclear. CDR3 length: 14 residues. Germline V gene sequence: CDR1 SGHAT, CDR2 FQNNGV. V shed 3 bases and J shed 0 bases, with 6 bases lying between them. As DNA, the CDR3 is TGTGCCAGCAGCTTGGGGAGTAGCAATCAGCCCCAGCATTTT. It translates to CASSLGSSNQPQHF.

This chain connects TRBV5-6 to TRBJ1-4; no definite D call. The CDR3 spans 14 residues. CDR1 is SGHDT and CDR2 is YYEEEE in the germline V gene. Trimming removed 7 bases from V and 8 bases from J, with 18 bases in between. CDR3 nucleotides: TGTGCCAGCGGGGTTCGGGGAGGAGAAGAAAAACTGTTTTTT. As protein: CASGVRGGEEKLFF.

V and J are TRBV5-6 and TRBJ2-7; D unclear. This CDR3 region has 15 residues. Germline V CDR1 and CDR2: SGHDT, YYEEEE. V was trimmed by 4 bases and J by 2 bases, leaving 16 bases between them. CDR3 sequence: CASSPEYSIPYEQYF. The CDR3 nucleotides are TGTGCCAGCAGCCCCGAATACAGTATCCCCTACGAGCAGTACTTC.

This chain links TRBV6-6 with TRBJ2-2; 10 bases agree with TRBD2. Germline lookup yields CDR1 MNHNY and CDR2 SVGAGI (reference sequence). The V segment lost 6 bases and the J segment 1 base; nucleotides outside the gene matches: 5. CDR3 length: 16 residues. The CDR3 loop reads CASSPRLAGNTGELFF. CDR3 sequence (DNA): TGTGCCAGCAGCCCGAGACTAGCGGGGAACACCGGGGAGCTGTTTTTT.

The CDR3 reads CASSPRTGVSYNEQFF. CDR3 DNA sequence: TGTGCCAGCAGCCCCAGGACAGGGGTCTCCTACAATGAGCAGTTCTTC. V usage is TRBV7-3 and J usage is TRBJ2-1, with TRBD1 identical over 9 bases. CDR1 and CDR2 (germline): SGHTA, FQGTGA. V was pared by 5 bases and J by 0 bases, with 5 bases of the junction left unmatched. CDR3 length: 16 amino acids.

The gene calls are TRBV19 and TRBJ2-7; a possible D gene is TRBD1 (6 bases). CDR1 LNHDA and CDR2 SQIVND come from the germline V gene (reference sequence). Trimming shortened V by 2 bases and J by 3 bases, and 14 bases separated the two germline ends. The CDR3 contains 15 residues. This CDR3 is CASSIINREGYEQYF. CDR3 DNA: TGTGCCAGTAGTATAATCAACAGGGAAGGCTACGAGCAGTACTTC.

V gene TRBV29-1 combines with J gene TRBJ1-4; D uncertain. The CDR3 runs 10 residues. Germline loops: CDR1 SQVTM, CDR2 ANQGSEA. V was shortened by 6 bases and J by 4 bases, with 3 bases between the two germline ends. The CDR3 loop is CSVLNEKLFF. The CDR3 DNA sequence: TGCAGCGTCCTTAATGAAAAACTGTTTTTT.

This chain uses TRBV19 with TRBJ2-7; D remains unclear. Trimming took off 5 bases at V and 7 bases at J, with 12 bases between the two ends. The CDR3 runs 12 residues. CDR1 is LNHDA and CDR2 is SQIVND in the germline V gene (reference sequence). In nucleotides, the CDR3 is TGTGCCAGTAGTTCAGGCTTTATGGAGCAGTACTTC. Translation: CASSSGFMEQYF.

The chain has TRBV5-6 and TRBJ1-2, with a tentative D call TRBD1 (5 bases). The V gene lost 3 bases and the J gene lost 5 bases, with 14 bases spanning the gap. The CDR3 loop spans 14 amino acids. CDR1 and CDR2 from the germline V gene are SGHDT and YYEEEE. In DNA, the CDR3 is TGTGCCAGCAGCTCCGGGACTGAAGTTTATGGCTACACCTTC. This codes for CASSSGTEVYGYTF.

This chain joins TRBV7-3 and TRBJ2-7; the match to TRBD2 covers 12 bases. In germline, CDR1 is SGHTA, CDR2 FQGTGA. The CDR3 is made up of 19 amino acids. Germline trimming cut 4 bases from V and 2 bases from J; bases unmatched to any gene: 15. CDR3 DNA: TGTGCCAGCAGCTATACCCGAGCGTCCGGACTAGCGGGGCCCTACGAGCAGTACTTC. Translated: CASSYTRASGLAGPYEQYF.

The CDR3 loop reads CASSPGQGLSYEQYF. CDR3 nucleotide sequence: TGTGCCAGCAGTCCGGGACAGGGCCTCTCCTACGAGCAGTACTTC. The chain uses TRBV11-3 and TRBJ2-7, with 9 bases lining up with TRBD1. CDR1 is SGHNT and CDR2 is YENEEA in the germline V gene. Losses at the gene ends were 6 bases for V and 0 bases for J; bases not matched to a gene: 6. The CDR3 contains 15 residues.

The chain is built from TRBV5-1 and TRBJ1-5; tentatively, D is TRBD1 (6 bases). Trimming removed 2 bases at V and 1 base at J, with 7 bases between. Germline V gives CDR1 SGHRS, CDR2 YFSETQ. CDR3 length: 14 amino acids. The CDR3 loop reads CASSLGQSNQPQHF. CDR3 sequence (DNA): TGCGCCAGCAGCTTAGGACAGAGCAATCAGCCCCAGCATTTT.

This CDR3 is CASSSRGEWTDTQYF. The CDR3 nucleotides read TGTGCCAGCAGCTCTCGGGGGGAATGGACAGATACGCAGTATTTT. The chain has TRBV5-4 and TRBJ2-3, with 7 bases fitting TRBD2. The length of the CDR3 is 15 residues. The trim removed 3 bases at V and 3 bases at J, leaving 7 bases unmatched. Germline CDR1 is SGHNT and CDR2 is YYREEE (reference sequence).